Listed below are T cell receptor beta chains from one sample, sequenced in a study of blood T cell repertoires in COVID-19. Profiling relied on immunoSEQ multiplex PCR, and the TCRdb table lists in-frame clones only, not all of them. The top ten clones hold around 6.1% of a sample with tens of thousands of clones, 75% to 90% of them seen once. Sequences were obtained from peripheral blood. These receptor sequences come from a man aged 50 or older with active COVID-19. CDR3s include the opening cysteine and the closing phenylalanine or tryptophan. The D gene is left open where the match is weak. A row's size may be missing; if present it is once, few, many or a size class.

cdr3_length	clone_size	v_call	j_call	d_call	cdr3_aa	cdr3_nt
17	.	TRBV5-1	TRBJ2-1	TRBD2	CASSLGTRTSWDNEQFF	TGCGCCAGCAGCTTGGGGACCCGGACTAGTTGGGACAATGAGCAGTTCTTC
14	once	TRBV30	TRBJ2-7	TRBD1	CAWRTRQGGHEQYF	TGTGCCTGGAGAACCAGACAGGGGGGCCACGAGCAGTACTTC
13	.	TRBV7-3	TRBJ1-1	.	CASSGRVITEAFF	TGTGCCAGCAGCGGCAGGGTAATCACTGAAGCTTTCTTT
17	.	TRBV15	TRBJ1-1	TRBD1	CATSRELYGTGVAEAFF	TGTGCCACCAGCAGAGAATTATACGGGACAGGCGTGGCTGAAGCTTTCTTT
15	.	TRBV19	TRBJ2-7	.	CASSISGHSSYEQYF	TGTGCCAGTAGTATCTCAGGACACAGCTCCTACGAGCAGTACTTC
15	few	TRBV6-5	TRBJ1-3	.	CASSRTVSSGNTIYF	TGTGCCAGCAGTCGAACCGTGAGCTCTGGAAACACCATATATTTT
15	.	TRBV9	TRBJ2-7	TRBD2	CASSVSPSGSYEQYF	TGTGCCAGCAGCGTAAGTCCTAGCGGGTCCTACGAGCAGTACTTC
14	.	TRBV15	TRBJ2-7	TRBD1	CATSSQTGDRDRYF	TGTGCCACCAGCTCCCAGACAGGGGACAGGGATCGGTACTTC
13	.	TRBV30	TRBJ2-3	.	CAWSVSPARRQYF	TGTGCCTGGAGCGTAAGCCCCGCGAGGAGACAGTATTTT
17	.	TRBV24-1	TRBJ2-3	.	CATSDFGGRAAFDTQYF	TGTGCCACCAGTGATTTTGGCGGGCGCGCGGCGTTCGATACGCAGTATTTT
15	few	TRBV5-1	TRBJ2-7	TRBD1	CASKAGTVLSYEQYF	TGCGCCAGTAAGGCCGGGACAGTCCTTTCCTACGAGCAGTACTTC
17	.	TRBV19	TRBJ1-2	TRBD1	CASSIGGAGTVSYGYTF	TGTGCCAGTAGTATAGGTGGGGCCGGGACAGTCTCTTATGGCTACACCTTC
13	once	TRBV30	TRBJ1-5	.	CASSPQGGQPQHF	TGTGCCTCCTCCCCCCAGGGTGGTCAGCCCCAGCATTTT
15	.	TRBV6-2/TRBV6-3	TRBJ1-5	TRBD1	CASSIRDRANQPQHF	TGTGCCAGCAGCATCCGGGACAGGGCAAATCAGCCCCAGCATTTT
14	.	TRBV7-8	TRBJ1-5	TRBD1	CASSPGTGIQPQHF	TGTGCCAGCAGCCCTGGGACAGGGATACAGCCCCAGCATTTT
16	.	TRBV11-3	TRBJ2-2	TRBD2	CASSQMGLATTGELFF	TGTGCCAGCAGCCAAATGGGACTAGCGACAACCGGGGAGCTGTTTTTT
15	.	TRBV24-1	TRBJ1-2	TRBD1	CATSDPGQGIYGYTF	TGTGCCACCAGTGATCCGGGACAGGGTATCTATGGCTACACCTTC
12	.	TRBV6-5	TRBJ2-7	TRBD1	CASMDRTYEQYF	TGTGCCAGCATGGACAGGACCTACGAGCAGTACTTC
15	.	TRBV7-6	TRBJ2-2	.	CASSPSTVATGELFF	TGTGCCAGCAGCCCCAGCACAGTGGCCACCGGGGAGCTGTTTTTT
16	.	TRBV6-5	TRBJ1-1	.	CASSYSITVMNTEAFF	TGTGCCAGCAGTTACTCGATAACAGTCATGAACACTGAAGCTTTCTTT
16	.	TRBV2	TRBJ2-5	TRBD2	CASSPRSGRERETQYF	TGTGCCAGCAGTCCCCGTTCGGGGCGGGAGCGGGAGACCCAGTACTTC
17	.	TRBV7-9	TRBJ2-3	.	CASSPTARGPRTDTQYF	TGTGCCAGCAGCCCTACAGCTAGGGGCCCTCGCACAGATACGCAGTATTTT
15	.	TRBV2	TRBJ2-1	TRBD2	CASSESRGGPNEQFF	TGTGCCAGCAGTGAATCGCGGGGGGGGCCCAATGAGCAGTTCTTC
16	.	TRBV19	TRBJ2-7	TRBD2	CASSKGLAGDGYEQYF	TGTGCCAGTAGTAAAGGACTAGCGGGAGATGGCTACGAGCAGTACTTC
14	.	TRBV6-5	TRBJ1-4	.	CASRQPKEGEKLFF	TGTGCCAGCAGACAACCCAAGGAGGGTGAAAAACTGTTTTTT
13	.	TRBV14	TRBJ2-7	.	CASSQDPGGEQYF	TGTGCCAGCAGCCAAGATCCCGGGGGCGAGCAGTACTTC
15	.	TRBV7-9	TRBJ2-3	.	CASSPGWGLTDTQYF	TGTGCCAGCAGCCCAGGGTGGGGGCTCACAGATACGCAGTATTTT
17	.	TRBV6-2/TRBV6-3	TRBJ2-1	TRBD2	CASSGLAGGPGYNEQFF	TGTGCCAGCAGCGGGCTAGCGGGGGGTCCTGGGTACAATGAGCAGTTCTTC
14	.	TRBV29-1	TRBJ1-4	TRBD1	CSAGRTGGNEKLFF	TGCAGCGCGGGAAGGACAGGAGGTAATGAAAAACTGTTTTTT
15	.	TRBV19	TRBJ2-1	TRBD1	CASSITGVFSSEQFF	TGTGCCAGTAGTATCACAGGGGTCTTTTCGTCTGAGCAGTTCTTC
16	.	TRBV5-8	TRBJ2-7	TRBD1	CASSWATGGGFYEQYF	TGTGCCAGCAGCTGGGCGACAGGGGGCGGATTCTACGAGCAGTACTTC
15	.	TRBV6-2/TRBV6-3	TRBJ2-5	TRBD2	CASSFRDYKQETQYF	TGTGCCAGCAGTTTCCGGGACTACAAACAAGAGACCCAGTACTTC
15	few	TRBV7-2	TRBJ2-5	.	CASSKIRGMGQTQYF	TGTGCCAGCTCTAAGATCAGGGGAATGGGACAGACCCAGTACTTC
12	few	TRBV29-1	TRBJ2-7	.	CSYTGNSYEQYF	TGCAGCTATACAGGGAACTCCTACGAGCAGTACTTC
12	.	TRBV3-1/TRBV3-2	TRBJ2-7	TRBD1	CASQRQGTEQYF	TGTGCCAGTCAGAGACAGGGGACCGAGCAGTACTTC
15	.	TRBV9	TRBJ2-2	.	CASSPQSTVTGELFF	TGTGCCAGCAGCCCACAGTCGACAGTAACCGGGGAGCTGTTTTTT
14	few	TRBV9	TRBJ2-3	.	CASSPEGDTDTQYF	TGTGCCAGCAGCCCGGAAGGGGACACAGATACGCAGTATTTT
13	.	TRBV7-2	TRBJ1-5	.	CASSFIEGQPQHF	TGTGCCAGCAGCTTCATAGAGGGACAGCCCCAGCATTTT
16	.	TRBV6-1	TRBJ1-4	.	CASSAQGFATNEKLFF	TGTGCCAGCAGTGCCCAGGGTTTTGCAACTAATGAAAAACTGTTTTTT
16	.	TRBV9	TRBJ1-2	TRBD1	CASRGQGAIGGYGYTF	TGTGCCAGCAGGGGACAGGGGGCAATTGGTGGCTATGGCTACACCTTC
14	once	TRBV5-1	TRBJ1-1	.	CASRSDSSNTEAFF	TGCGCCAGCAGGTCTGACAGTTCGAACACTGAAGCTTTCTTT
15	.	TRBV5-5	TRBJ1-4	.	CASSPRTATNEKLFF	TGTGCCAGCAGCCCCAGGACAGCAACTAATGAAAAACTGTTTTTT
15	.	TRBV27	TRBJ2-7	.	CASSLTSLPSYEQYF	TGTGCCAGCAGTTTAACTTCCTTACCGAGCTACGAGCAGTACTTC